The clone carrying this T cell receptor (beta chain) was seen a handful of times. Its antigen is not identified. This sample is part of a study of T cells in Graves' hyperthyroidism and ophthalmopathy. Study details: Initial diagnosis, before any treatment, was when peripheral blood was collected. The study, taken as a whole, reports: Most clonotypes expanded in thyroid above 0.001 were likewise present in blood.

TCR beta CDR3 sequences were amplified from RNA transcripts. The HTBI primer set was used in a first-round RT-PCR of the TCR CDR3. TCRdb re-called the multiplex PCR reads through MiXCR, storing one row per CDR3 protein. This sample has hundreds of thousands of distinct CDR3 sequences, with 13% to 15% found just once. Germline V CDR1 and CDR2: SGHVS, FQNEAQ. V shed 5 bases and J shed 7 bases, with 18 bases lying between them. The CDR3 contains 15 residues. V and J are TRBV7-8 and TRBJ2-1; D not resolved. This receptor was taken from a woman aged 18 to 35 with Graves' hyperthyroidism. The sequencing input was blood. The CDR3 sequence: CASSPNPGWGNEQFF. As DNA, the CDR3 is TGTGCCAGCAGCCCTAACCCCGGTTGGGGTAATGAGCAGTTCTTC. The whole variable domain, remainder taken from reference TRBV7-8 and TRBJ2-1, is GAGVSQSPRYKVAKRGQDVALRCDPISGHVSLFWYQQALGQGPEFLTYFQNEAQLDKSGLPSDRFFAERPEGSVSTLKIQRTQQEDSAVYLCASSPNPGWGNEQFFGPGTRLTVL.